The 26 T cell receptor beta chains below were found in one sample sequenced in a study of T cells after yellow fever vaccination. TCRdb redid the calling of the 5' RACE reads with MiXCR, one entry per CDR3 protein. The sample lists fewer than 350,000 distinct CDR3 sequences; roughly 4.3% were seen once. Source: PBMCs, taken 15 days after the yellow fever booster vaccination. The receptors were sampled from a man aged 18 to 30 who received the YFV17D yellow fever vaccine.

This clonotype has ten or more counts. The chain joins TRBV6-1 to TRBJ2-1, with unresolved D. This CDR3 has 13 residues. The ends were cut back, 8 bases at V and 0 bases at J, with 8 bases in the middle. The germline V gene encodes CDR1 MNHNS and CDR2 SASEGT. This CDR3 reads CASRAPSYNEQFF. The CDR3 bases are TGTGCCAGCCGCGCGCCCTCCTACAATGAGCAGTTCTTC.

The chain has TRBV6-5 and TRBJ1-6; 9 bases line up with TRBD1. V dropped 2 bases and J dropped 9; count of bases not matched to a gene: 8. CDR1 and CDR2 (germline): MNHEY, SVGAGI. The length of the CDR3 is 16 residues. The CDR3 loop reads CASSYLRGTGSSPLHF. DNA of the CDR3: TGTGCCAGCAGTTACCTCCGCGGGACAGGGAGTTCACCCCTCCACTTT.

The chain couples TRBV20-1 to TRBJ2-3, with D tentatively TRBD1 or TRBD2 (7 bases each). Trimming took off 6 bases at V and 5 bases at J, with 15 bases between the two ends. Germline V lookup: CDR1 DFQATT, CDR2 SNEGSKA (reference sequence). The CDR3 covers 13 residues. The CDR3 loop reads CSAQGGAGDTQYF. As DNA, the CDR3 is TGCAGTGCCCAGGGGGGGGCCGGAGATACGCAGTATTTT.

This clonotype was seen ten or more times. This rearrangement joins TRBV7-8 to TRBJ2-7; 8 bases agree with TRBD1. Germline trimming cut 4 bases from V and 6 bases from J; bases unmatched to any gene: 8. Germline V CDR1 and CDR2: SGHVS, FQNEAQ. There are 14 residues in the CDR3. The CDR3 region is CASSSQGAGSEQYF. DNA for the CDR3: TGTGCCAGCAGCTCCCAGGGGGCGGGGTCCGAGCAGTACTTC.

This clonotype was recorded many times. This chain connects TRBV4-3 to TRBJ1-5; 7 bases align to TRBD1. CDR1 and CDR2 (germline): LGHNA, YSLEER. V shed 0 bases, J shed 4 bases, and the junction held 6 bases outside the gene matches. This CDR3 has 16 residues. The CDR3: CASSQDHRGQNQPQHF. The DNA for the CDR3 is TGCGCCAGCAGCCAAGATCATAGGGGGCAAAATCAGCCCCAGCATTTT.

This clonotype was seen repeatedly, ten times or more. The gene calls are TRBV4-1 and TRBJ2-2, with D uncertain. The CDR3 loop spans 16 amino acids. Trimming shortened V by 4 bases and J by 0 bases, and 12 bases separated the two germline ends. Germline CDR1 reads MGHRA; CDR2 reads YSYEKL. CDR3 DNA sequence: TGCGCCAGCAGCCGGCGGACGGACGCGAACACCGGGGAGCTGTTTTTT. Its translation is CASSRRTDANTGELFF.

The chain is built from TRBV4-1 and TRBJ1-2; D remains ambiguous. V shed 5 bases and J shed 0 bases, with 13 bases lying between them. This CDR3 has 15 residues. Looked up from germline, CDR1 is MGHRA and CDR2 is YSYEKL. DNA of the CDR3: TGCGCCAGCAGCTGGAGGGCGGGCTCTAACTATGGCTACACCTTC. Translating it yields CASSWRAGSNYGYTF.

There are a few counts of this clonotype. This chain joins TRBV20-1 and TRBJ2-5; 12 bases line up with TRBD2. CDR3 length: 17 amino acids. The V and J ends lost 5 bases and 5 bases, in that order; junction bases with no gene match: 15. Germline CDR1 and CDR2: DFQATT and SNEGSKA (reference sequence). The CDR3 nucleotides are TGCAGTGCTCACCTTGGGGCTAGCGGGGGGGCTTGGGAGACCCAGTACTTC. It codes for CSAHLGASGGAWETQYF.

The chain couples TRBV27 to TRBJ1-1; a possible D gene is TRBD1 (5 bases). Germline CDR1 MNHEY, CDR2 SMNVEV (reference sequence). Between the trimmed V and J ends, which lost 3 bases and 4 bases, there was a span of 9 bases. The CDR3 is 13 residues long. The CDR3 DNA reads TGTGCCAGCAGTTTTGGGGGGGTCACTGAAGCTTTCTTT. It codes for CASSFGGVTEAFF.

This clonotype was counted ten times or more. This chain links TRBV7-2 with TRBJ2-4, with 8 bases aligning to TRBD1. This CDR3 is 15 amino acids long. J lost 5 bases, V lost 5 bases, and 8 bases had no gene match. Germline CDR1 SGHTA, CDR2 FQGNSA. Written as DNA, the CDR3 is TGTGCCAGCAGCCCCCGGACAGGGTGGGAAAACATTCAGTACTTC. Amino acids: CASSPRTGWENIQYF.

This clonotype was counted only a few times. This chain links TRBV5-1 with TRBJ2-7; 10 bases match TRBD1. The germline CDR1 and CDR2 sequences are SGHRS and YFSETQ. V shed 4 bases and J 7 bases; nucleotides not matched to a gene: 11. The CDR3 sequence is 15 residues long. CDR3 protein: CASSPGGTGEGEQYV. DNA of the CDR3: TGCGCCAGCAGCCCCGGCGGGACAGGGGAAGGGGAGCAGTACGTC.

This chain connects TRBV5-6 to TRBJ2-1, with D possibly matching TRBD2 (6 bases). The CDR3 runs to 14 residues. In germline, CDR1 is SGHDT, CDR2 YYEEEE. The V and J ends lost 5 bases and 1 base respectively, with 10 bases between them. The CDR3 region is CASRAGSSYNEQFF. The CDR3 bases are TGTGCCAGCAGGGCGGGGTCATCCTACAATGAGCAGTTCTTC.

This clonotype was recorded a few times. The chain recombines TRBV18 with TRBJ1-1, with D possibly being TRBD1 (5 bases). The germline CDR1 and CDR2 sequences are KGHSH and LQKENI. V was pared by 3 bases and J by 5 bases, with 10 bases between. CDR3 length: 13 amino acids. The CDR3 DNA reads TGTGCCAGCTCACCCGGGGGTAGAACTGAAGCTTTCTTT. This codes for CASSPGGRTEAFF.

A word on this clonotype: Germline and junction disagree at one end, which may indicate a read error. CDR3 nucleotides: TGTGCCGTGTTCAGGGGCATGAACACTGATGCTTACTTT. It specifies CAVFRGMNTDAYF. The rearrangement joins TRBV6-6 to TRBJ1-1; D is perhaps TRBD1 (6 bases). There are 13 residues in the CDR3. The germline V gene has CDR1 MNHNY and CDR2 SVGAGI (reference sequence).

The chain uses TRBV12-2 and TRBJ2-7; the table names TRBD1, a call not compared with the DNA. TRBV12-2 is described as a pseudogene. There are 12 residues in the CDR3. The CDR3, as DNA: TGTGCAAGTCGCTGTTGGACAGGCGAGCAGTACGTC. It codes for CASRCWTGEQYV.

This clonotype was seen ten or more times. This chain links TRBV4-3 with TRBJ1-2; 12 nucleotides match TRBD1. This CDR3 has 15 residues. V trimming: 4 bases; J trimming: 8 bases; junction bases outside the gene matches: 8. CDR1 and CDR2 from the germline V gene are LGHNA and YSLEER. The CDR3 sequence: CASSPPGQGARGYTF. CDR3 sequence (DNA): TGCGCCAGCAGCCCACCGGGACAGGGGGCGCGAGGCTACACCTTC.

This clonotype was found many times. The J gene is TRBJ2-7, the V gene TRBV15; TRBD1 might be the D (5 bases). V lost 5 bases to trimming and J lost 4 bases, with 15 bases between them. Germline V CDR1 and CDR2: LNHNV, YYDKDF (reference sequence). The CDR3 extends over 14 amino acids. CDR3 loop: CATSLRRTNYEQYF. CDR3 nucleotide sequence: TGTGCCACCAGCCTCCGGCGGACAAATTACGAGCAGTACTTC.

This clonotype appeared a few times. The V and J genes are TRBV5-1 and TRBJ2-7; TRBD1 might be the D (6 bases). V was clipped by 4 bases and J by 5 bases, with 16 bases between them. Germline CDR1 SGHRS, CDR2 YFSETQ. The length of the CDR3 is 14 residues. CDR3 coding DNA: TGCGCCAGCAGCATGGGACAAGGAGGTAACGAGCAGTACTTC. Encoded protein: CASSMGQGGNEQYF.

This clonotype was seen many times. J is TRBJ1-1 and V is TRBV5-1; D may be TRBD1 (6 bases). The V and J ends lost 2 bases and 4 bases respectively, with 12 bases between them. Germline V gene sequence: CDR1 SGHRS, CDR2 YFSETQ. This CDR3 is 14 amino acids long. The CDR3 DNA follows: TGCGCCAGCAGCTTTCTCAGGGGTAGCACTGAAGCTTTCTTT. The encoded protein is CASSFLRGSTEAFF.

This sequence joins TRBV20-1 and TRBJ2-1; perhaps TRBD1 as D (7 bases). V was cut by 6 bases and J by 4 bases, with 16 bases left in between. Germline V gene lookup returns CDR1 DFQATT and CDR2 SNEGSKA (reference sequence). CDR3 length equals 14 residues. Written as DNA, the CDR3 is TGCAGTGCCCCACGGGGGACAGCATACAATGAGCAGTTCTTC. Protein sequence: CSAPRGTAYNEQFF.

This sequence joins TRBV4-3 and TRBJ2-3; TRBD1 matches at 8 bases. Germline CDR1 reads LGHNA; CDR2 reads YSLEER. This CDR3 is built from 15 residues. Trimming removed 3 bases from V and 2 bases from J; junction bases left unmatched: 4. CDR3 in amino acids: CASSQRDRSTDTQYF. The DNA for the CDR3 is TGCGCCAGCAGCCAGCGGGACAGGTCCACAGATACGCAGTATTTT.

This sequence joins TRBV10-3 and TRBJ2-3; D ambiguous. The germline V gene has CDR1 ENHRY and CDR2 SYGVKD. The CDR3 sequence is 12 residues long. V was clipped by 6 bases and J by 3 bases, with 7 bases between them. The CDR3 reads CAISDNTDTQYF. CDR3 DNA sequence: TGTGCCATCAGCGACAATACAGATACGCAGTATTTT.

This clonotype was detected many times. V is TRBV7-2 and J is TRBJ1-1; 9 nucleotides line up with TRBD1. Per the germline V gene, CDR1 is SGHTA and CDR2 is FQGNSA. CDR3 size: 15 residues. Trimming removed 5 bases from V and 5 bases from J; junction bases left unmatched: 9. The CDR3 reads CASSVNRGQGTEAFF. DNA for the CDR3: TGTGCCAGCAGCGTTAACAGGGGGCAGGGTACTGAAGCTTTCTTT.

Ten or more counts support this clonotype. The rearrangement joins TRBV5-1 to TRBJ2-2, with unresolved D. Trimming removed 0 bases from V and 4 bases from J, with 7 bases in between. The CDR3 contains 14 residues. Germline CDR1 and CDR2: SGHRS and YFSETQ. For the CDR3, the DNA is TGCGCCAGCAGCTTGGGACGGGCCACCGGGGAGCTGTTTTTT. It is translated as CASSLGRATGELFF.

This sequence joins TRBV29-1 and TRBJ2-2, with D perhaps TRBD1 (6 bases). Germline V gene lookup returns CDR1 SQVTM and CDR2 ANQGSEA. CDR3 length equals 13 residues. Trimming took 6 bases from V and 7 from J, leaving 15 bases between them. In nucleotides, the CDR3 is TGCAGCGTGGAACAGGGTTCTAGCGGGGAGCTGTTTTTT. It codes for CSVEQGSSGELFF.

This chain connects TRBV4-2 to TRBJ2-7; 7 bases align to TRBD2. CDR3 size: 15 residues. Germline lookup yields CDR1 LGHNA and CDR2 YNFKEQ. V was clipped by 0 bases and J by 4 bases; unmatched bases: 6. In DNA form, the CDR3 reads TGTGCCAGCAGCCAAGACGCAGCGGGGCCGTACGAGCAGTACGTC. Its translation: CASSQDAAGPYEQYV.